The clone carrying this T cell receptor (beta chain) showed up just a few times. The target antigen is unknown. A single record per CDR3 protein comes from TCRdb applying MiXCR to the RT-PCR reads. The sample gives fewer than 800,000 distinct CDR3 sequences, 15% to 18% of which show up once; 11% is in the top ten. These data are taken from a study of response to subunit inactivated influenza vaccine. Points from the study as a whole: It was the authors' suggestion that each seasonal influenza vaccination recruits few new T cells.

CDR1 SGHDN and CDR2 FVKESK come from the germline V gene. V shed 4 bases and J 0 bases; nucleotides not matched to a gene: 11. CDR3 length: 17 residues. Specimen: PBMCs from blood, collected 11 to 12 days after vaccination. The sequence was obtained from a man between 50 and 59 years old who received an inactivated influenza vaccine. This chain joins TRBV14 and TRBJ2-5; 7 nucleotides match TRBD1. CDR3 sequence (DNA): TGTGCCAGCAGCCTTTATGGACAGGCGATAAACCAAGAGACCCAGTACTTC. Its protein is CASSLYGQAINQETQYF.